A selection of T cell receptor beta chains follows, all from one sample in a study of blood T cells in healthy people across ages. A single record per CDR3 protein comes from TCRdb applying MiXCR to the 5' RACE reads. The sample comprises roughly 800,000 distinct CDR3 sequences, just under 25% of which are singletons, and 3% to 4.5% rests with the top ten. The same sample was also used in a study of T cells of mothers and their children.

Sequenced input: blood. These TCRs come from a boy aged 10-17 years in good health. The CDR3 runs from the conserved cysteine through the conserved F or W. The D gene is left open where the match is weak. The size entry is marked missing in some rows and otherwise reads once, few, many or a size class.

size,V,J,D,CDR3,DNA
.,TRBV7-9,TRBJ2-1,.,CASSAPDGDYYNEQFF,TGTGCCAGCAGCGCACCTGACGGGGATTACTACAATGAGCAGTTCTTC
few,TRBV3-1,TRBJ2-6,.,CASSRSLGRSGANVLTF,TGTGCCAGCAGCCGGTCCCTTGGGAGATCTGGGGCCAACGTCCTGACTTTC
few,TRBV20-1,TRBJ2-5,.,CSARDSGRASETQYF,TGCAGTGCTAGAGATTCGGGCAGGGCGTCAGAGACCCAGTACTTC
.,TRBV4-3,TRBJ2-7,TRBD1,CASSPGQGAWEQYF,TGCGCCAGCAGCCCGGGACAGGGGGCATGGGAGCAGTACTTC
.,TRBV27,TRBJ2-3,TRBD1,CATADRGADTQYF,TGTGCCACGGCCGACAGGGGGGCAGATACGCAGTATTTT
.,TRBV7-2,TRBJ2-1,TRBD2,CASSSYEGTINEQFF,TGTGCCAGCAGCTCCTACGAGGGGACTATCAATGAGCAGTTCTTC
.,TRBV2,TRBJ2-7,TRBD1,CASSRSLDRGSYEQYF,TGTGCCAGCAGCCGATCCCTGGACAGGGGCTCCTACGAGCAGTACTTC
few,TRBV18,TRBJ2-7,.,CASSPTTVEQYF,TGTGCCAGCTCACCAACCACAGTCGAGCAGTACTTC
many,TRBV28,TRBJ2-4,.,CASSFGLAKNIQYF,TGTGCCAGCAGTTTCGGGCTAGCCAAAAACATTCAGTACTTC
few,TRBV27,TRBJ2-2,.,CASSPEPLGDLVGELFF,TGTGCCAGCAGTCCCGAGCCTTTGGGGGATCTGGTCGGGGAGCTGTTTTTT
few,TRBV12-3/TRBV12-4,TRBJ2-7,.,CASSELGRTYEQYF,TGTGCCAGCAGTGAACTAGGACGGACCTACGAGCAGTACTTC
.,TRBV29-1,TRBJ1-1,.,CSVSGKLNTEAFF,TGCAGCGTATCCGGGAAACTGAACACTGAAGCTTTCTTT
.,TRBV29-1,TRBJ2-3,.,CSVELRGTDTQYF,TGCAGCGTTGAACTGCGCGGCACAGATACGCAGTATTTT
.,TRBV27,TRBJ2-7,.,CASSLSSGGGYEQYF,TGTGCCAGCAGTTTAAGTTCCGGAGGAGGATACGAGCAGTACTTC
.,TRBV29-1,TRBJ2-7,.,CSVEDPAGESYEQYF,TGCAGCGTTGAAGATCCGGCAGGGGAATCCTACGAGCAGTACTTC
.,TRBV9,TRBJ2-7,TRBD2,CASSRGAGGYEQYF,TGTGCCAGCAGCCGAGGTGCGGGAGGGTACGAGCAGTACTTC
.,TRBV28,TRBJ2-7,TRBD2,CASSLYLAGGPQNEQYF,TGTGCCAGCAGTTTATATCTAGCGGGAGGGCCACAGAACGAGCAGTACTTC
few,TRBV6-1,TRBJ1-4,TRBD1,CASSEGQGFADEKLFF,TGTGCCAGCAGTGAAGGACAGGGTTTTGCGGATGAAAAACTGTTTTTT
.,TRBV28,TRBJ2-1,TRBD2,CASSLPRLAPHVEQFF,TGTGCCAGCAGTTTACCCCGACTAGCCCCACACGTTGAGCAGTTCTTC
.,TRBV28,TRBJ2-3,.,CASSFGNPVGGDTQYF,TGTGCCAGCAGTTTCGGGAACCCCGTCGGAGGAGATACGCAGTATTTT